The T cell receptor (beta chain) described here comes from a study of T cells in localized non-small cell lung cancer. Clones were read by immunoSEQ multiplex PCR, and TCRdb kept only the in-frame ones, dropping some. The repertoire holds just under 30,000 clones, with 80% to 90% as singletons. Points from the study as a whole: The greatest T cell clonality was found in uninvolved adjacent lung (higher than in tumor).

Details on this clone: Antigen unknown.

Germline V gene sequence: CDR1 MNHNS, CDR2 SASEGT. Trimming at V came to 4 bases and at J to 7 bases, leaving 5 bases not matched to a gene. The CDR3 is made up of 14 amino acids. This sequence joins TRBV6-1 and TRBJ2-1, with TRBD1 identical over 9 bases. The receptor comes from a woman aged 40-70 years with stage I lung adenocarcinoma. The sequences come from peripheral blood, collected before any cancer treatment. The CDR3, as DNA: TGTGCCAGCAGTGGTGGACAGGGGAGGAATGAGCAGTTCTTC. It encodes CASSGGQGRNEQFF.